These T cell receptor beta chains were read from a single sample in a study of early T cells in non-severe SARS-CoV-2 infection. TCRdb fed the 5' RACE reads into MiXCR, producing one record per CDR3 protein. The table records some 83,000 distinct CDR3 sequences, roughly 10% of them present only once. Source: whole blood, taken at baseline. Source of these receptors: an adult who was a healthcare worker with PCR-confirmed SARS-CoV-2 infection or an uninfected control (not recorded which). The CDR3 runs from the conserved cysteine through the conserved F or W. Each record gives: clone size, J gene, V gene, D gene, CDR3 protein, CDR3 DNA. D genes are given only for firm matches. Expanded clones get a size class; other rows say once, few or many, or leave the size out.

-	TRBJ2-5	TRBV23-1	TRBD2	CASRGEGLAGWRQETQYF	TGCGCCAGCAGGGGGGAGGGACTAGCGGGATGGAGGCAAGAGACCCAGTACTTC
-	TRBJ2-2	TRBV5-1	TRBD2	CASSLGALATTGELFF	TGCGCCAGCAGCTTGGGAGCACTAGCGACAACCGGGGAGCTGTTTTTT
few	TRBJ2-3	TRBV30	-	CAWSTWRGFDTDTQYF	TGTGCCTGGAGTACCTGGAGGGGGTTTGACACAGATACGCAGTATTTT
many	TRBJ1-1	TRBV5-1	-	CASSSYTEAFF	TGCGCCAGCAGCTCCTACACTGAAGCTTTCTTT
few	TRBJ1-2	TRBV19	TRBD1	CASSGDRTSANYGYTF	TGTGCCAGTAGTGGGGACAGGACCTCAGCTAACTATGGCTACACCTTC
few	TRBJ2-5	TRBV4-2	-	CASSQGDQAGVETQYF	TGTGCCAGCAGCCAAGGTGACCAGGCCGGGGTGGAGACCCAGTACTTC
few	TRBJ2-1	TRBV6-2/TRBV6-3	-	CASSRAGHSYLDEQFF	TGTGCCAGCAGCAGGGCGGGACACTCCTACCTCGATGAGCAGTTCTTC
-	TRBJ2-3	TRBV11-2	-	CASSLKTNSRDTQYF	TGTGCCAGCAGCTTAAAGACTAACTCGAGAGATACGCAGTATTTT
few	TRBJ2-7	TRBV20-1	TRBD2	CSATTFSRTSDSYEQYF	TGCAGTGCAACCACCTTTTCGCGGACTAGCGACTCCTACGAGCAGTACTTC
-	TRBJ2-1	TRBV10-2	-	CASSSRGPQNEQFF	TGCGCCAGCAGTTCACGGGGGCCGCAAAATGAGCAGTTCTTC
few	TRBJ1-5	TRBV19	-	CASSMGPHQPQHF	TGTGCCAGTAGTATGGGACCCCATCAGCCCCAGCATTTT
many	TRBJ1-3	TRBV12-3/TRBV12-4	-	CASSSDSLSGNTIYF	TGTGCCAGCAGTTCCGACAGCCTCTCTGGAAACACCATATATTTT
few	TRBJ1-1	TRBV18	-	CASSPPGSTEAFF	TGTGCCAGCTCACCACCAGGGAGCACTGAAGCTTTCTTT
many	TRBJ2-1	TRBV10-3	-	CAISQPGLNEQFF	TGTGCCATCAGCCAACCAGGGTTGAATGAGCAGTTCTTC
many	TRBJ2-3	TRBV2	-	CASSALPADTQYF	TGTGCCAGCAGTGCCCTACCGGCAGATACGCAGTATTTT
many	TRBJ1-1	TRBV20-1	-	CSAWPNAEAFF	TGCAGTGCTTGGCCGAACGCTGAAGCTTTCTTT
few	TRBJ2-1	TRBV7-3	TRBD2	CASSLKVAGAPEQFF	TGTGCCAGCAGCTTAAAGGTAGCGGGAGCGCCCGAGCAGTTCTTC
-	TRBJ2-4	TRBV20-1	-	CSATPSGVVLAAKNIQYF	TGCAGTGCTACGCCCAGCGGTGTGGTACTGGCAGCCAAAAACATTCAGTACTTC
medium-sized	TRBJ1-1	TRBV25-1	-	CASSGLPRGNTEAFF	TGTGCCAGCAGTGGCCTCCCCAGGGGTAACACTGAAGCTTTCTTT
many	TRBJ2-3	TRBV5-1	-	CASSAGPVGGSDTQYF	TGCGCCAGCAGCGCGGGACCCGTTGGGGGTTCCGATACGCAGTATTTT
few	TRBJ2-5	TRBV12-3/TRBV12-4	-	CASSFGRTQETQYF	TGTGCCAGCAGTTTTGGCCGGACACAAGAGACCCAGTACTTC
-	TRBJ1-4	TRBV19	-	CASRIGGLLDEKLFF	TGTGCCAGCCGAATCGGTGGGTTACTCGATGAAAAACTGTTTTTT
few	TRBJ1-1	TRBV2	TRBD1	CASSPGTGGSSFF	TGTGCCAGCAGTCCCGGGACAGGGGGTTCGTCTTTCTTT
-	TRBJ1-2	TRBV5-1	-	CASSSPRGYGYTF	TGCGCCAGCAGCTCCCCCAGGGGCTATGGCTACACCTTC
few	TRBJ2-7	TRBV5-1	TRBD2	CASSPRLATYEQYF	TGCGCCAGCAGCCCCCGACTAGCGACCTACGAGCAGTACTTC
-	TRBJ2-3	TRBV5-1	-	CASSLESRADTQYF	TGCGCCAGCAGCTTGGAAAGTCGAGCAGATACGCAGTATTTT
few	TRBJ2-1	TRBV3-1	-	CASSLKGRTRYNEQFF	TGTGCCAGCAGCCTTAAGGGTCGGACCCGATACAATGAGCAGTTCTTC
few	TRBJ2-6	TRBV7-9	TRBD1	CASSPPGGGTGGANVLTF	TGTGCCAGCAGCCCTCCAGGGGGCGGAACTGGTGGGGCCAACGTCCTGACTTTC